This T cell receptor (beta chain) appears in the sequencing data of a study of shared clonotypes between healthy human individuals. Replicate sorted-subset PCRs were loaded with around 210 ng DNA, about 30,000 T cell genomes. Assay: immunoSEQ multiplex PCR; the TCRdb copy retains only in-frame clones and omits some. The table lists some 2,400,000 clones, 95% of them singletons. This CDR3 comprises 16 residues. CDR1 SGHRS and CDR2 YFSETQ come from the germline V gene. V lost 4 bases and J 4 bases, leaving 20 bases between the germline ends. Those who donated were healthy HIV-negative adults, with no recent acute infections or vaccinations reported.

This sequence was found in a man aged 18-30 years in good health. V usage is TRBV5-1 and J usage is TRBJ1-2, with D perhaps matching TRBD1 (5 bases). The sequencing sample was made of naive CD4+ T cells sorted from blood. This sample's subset: CD45RA+ positively selected. In DNA form, the CDR3 reads TGCGCCAGCAGCGCGGGAGAGGGTCAGGGAGTCTATGGCTACACCTTC. Amino acids: CASSAGEGQGVYGYTF.